This T cell receptor (beta chain) was identified during a study of cytomegalovirus exposure and HLA in healthy donors. Turning to the study itself: Earlier results showed 90 million to 130 million unique TCR beta sequences derived from some 190 million T cells.

With regard to this clone: The antigen is unknown.

Study-wide results and caveats: Reported findings show TCR beta sequences accurately forecast HLA-A and HLA-B alleles in most subjects. Cytomegalovirus association was assigned to more than 150 TCR beta chains. In a later analysis, specific HLA alleles were associated with around 17,000 TCR beta sequences at a 0.05 false discovery rate.

Germline-derived CDR1 and CDR2 are SGHTS and YDEGEE. The V segment lost 3 bases and the J segment 3 bases; nucleotides outside the gene matches: 7. The CDR3 runs to 15 residues. 13 Jbeta primers and 60 Vbeta primers were used for the PCR. TCRdb's copy holds only in-frame clones and misses some; the assay was immunoSEQ multiplex PCR. The sample holds 150,000 to 180,000 clones, around 68% seen once. Sequences were obtained from PBMCs. The receptor's source is a young man in good health and CMV-seronegative. This chain joins TRBV5-8 and TRBJ2-3; 7 bases map to TRBD2. CDR3 in amino acids: CASSSGLVDTDTQYF. Here the CDR3 DNA reads TGTGCCAGCAGCTCAGGACTAGTTGATACAGATACGCAGTATTTT. The full variable domain, its missing parts supplied by reference TRBV5-8 and TRBJ2-3, is EAGVTQSPTHLIKTRGQQATLRCSPISGHTSVYWYQQALGLGLQFLLWYDEGEERNRGNFPPRFSGRQFPNYSSELNVNALELEDSALYLCASSSGLVDTDTQYFGPGTRLTVL.